This T cell receptor beta chain was recorded in a study of CD8 T cells in ankylosing spondylitis. Whole-study findings and limits: What seemed typical of ankylosing spondylitis blood was a TCR beta motif built from several highly homologous variants.

On this clonotype itself: Its antigen remains unknown.

5'-RACE, quantitative and with molecular barcodes, yielded the TCR beta libraries. TCRdb re-called the 5' RACE reads with MiXCR, one entry per CDR3 protein. The sample consists of roughly 700,000 distinct CDR3 sequences, around 19% of them appearing once. The length of the CDR3 is 15 residues. V was pared by 5 bases and J by 5 bases, with 7 bases of the junction left unmatched. Specimen: blood, either unsorted or a sorted T cell fraction (not recorded which). The TCR sequence derives from a male donor with ankylosing spondylitis. The chain links TRBV12-3 or TRBV12-4 to TRBJ2-5; 11 nucleotides line up with TRBD1. This CDR3 is CASSQRTGGWETQYF. The CDR3 DNA reads TGTGCCAGCAGTCAACGGACAGGGGGCTGGGAGACCCAGTACTTC.